This T cell receptor beta chain was documented in a study of OX40 agonist ivuxolimab in advanced cancers. The wider study: Ivuxolimab, an antibody that agonizes OX40 (CD134), was administered to the patients.

The junction had 9 bases not matched to a gene; V was cut back by 5 bases and J by 7 bases. In germline, CDR1 is PRHDT, CDR2 FYEKMQ (reference sequence). The CDR3 extends over 15 amino acids. Study-wide results and caveats: People who partly responded at 0.1-3.0 mg/kg had some of the least clonal expansion seen.

This clone was counted a single time. Its antigen is unknown. This table comes from immunoSEQ multiplex PCR, and its TCRdb copy is limited to in-frame clones, with some not included. The profile shows around 48,000 clones, roughly 80% of them singletons. This clonotype was sampled from an adult with an advanced solid tumor such as melanoma, head and neck, liver or kidney cancer. Material: CD4+ or CD8+ T cells sorted from blood, obtained in a trial of the OX40 agonist ivuxolimab. This chain links TRBV13 with TRBJ2-7, with 12 bases lining up with TRBD2. CDR3 coding DNA: TGTGCCAGCAGCGCATCGACTAGCGGGAGCTTGGAGCAGTACTTC. Its protein is CASSASTSGSLEQYF.